Shown below are 31 T cell receptor beta chains from a single sample sequenced in a study of blood T cells in healthy people across ages. It was with a sample-barcoded 5' primer and a J-beta primer mix that a second PCR of roughly 7 to 12 cycles was run. TCRdb processed the 5' RACE reads anew with MiXCR; each CDR3 protein has one entry. The data hold about 680,000 distinct CDR3 sequences, with around half observed a single time. Specimen: blood. All receptors come from a woman aged 55 to 70 in good health.

This chain joins TRBV9 and TRBJ2-5; 11 positions agree with TRBD2. Germline V gene lookup returns CDR1 SGDLS and CDR2 YYNGEE. After removal of 4 bases from V and 2 bases from J, the junction contained 10 bases not matched to a gene. The CDR3 has 17 amino acids. CDR3 bases: TGTGCCAGCAGCCCCCCGCCCGGGACTAGCGGACAAGAGACCCAGTACTTC. Translating gives CASSPPPGTSGQETQYF.

The rearrangement joins TRBV29-1 to TRBJ2-4, with 9 bases identical to TRBD1. The CDR3 is 13 amino acids. The V gene end was trimmed by 7 bases and the J gene end by 3 bases; junction bases not matched to a gene: 4. Germline V gene data show CDR1 as SQVTM and CDR2 as ANQGSEA. The CDR3 DNA reads as TGCAGCGGTGGGACAGGGTACAAAAACATTCAGTACTTC. This gives the protein CSGGTGYKNIQYF.

The genes are TRBV6-5 and TRBJ2-7; TRBD1 matches at 10 bases. V was pared by 6 bases and J by 2 bases, with 7 bases of the junction left unmatched. The CDR3 length is 15 residues. Looked up from germline, CDR1 is MNHEY and CDR2 is SVGAGI. The CDR3 sequence: CASRRDRGIAYEQYF. CDR3 bases: TGTGCCAGCAGAAGGGACAGGGGAATCGCCTACGAGCAGTACTTC.

This clonotype was counted between two and nine times. This chain links TRBV7-3 with TRBJ1-1, with 7 bases lining up with TRBD1. Trimming cost V 4 bases and J 4 bases; bases outside gene matches: 9. CDR1 and CDR2 from the germline V gene are SGHTA and FQGTGA. This CDR3 has 15 residues. The CDR3 is CASSYDRAGGTEAFF. The CDR3 nucleotides read TGTGCCAGCAGCTACGACAGGGCCGGGGGCACTGAAGCTTTCTTT.

V is TRBV11-2 and J is TRBJ2-5; 10 bases fit TRBD2. The CDR3 contains 14 residues. J lost 4 bases, V lost 3 bases, and 2 bases had no gene match. Germline CDR1 reads SGHAT; CDR2 reads FQNNGV. The CDR3 DNA is TGTGCCAGCAGCTTCCTAGCGGGAGTAGAGACCCAGTACTTC. Protein: CASSFLAGVETQYF.

V usage is TRBV20-1 and J usage is TRBJ2-7; D is perhaps TRBD2 (6 bases). CDR3 length: 11 amino acids. CDR1 is DFQATT, CDR2 SNEGSKA, per germline (reference sequence). CDR3 DNA sequence: TGCAGCCATAGCGGCTACAATGAGCAGTACTTC. It yields the protein CSHSGYNEQYF.

The chain joins TRBV9 to TRBJ2-7; a possible D gene is TRBD2 (6 bases). Germline V CDR1 and CDR2: SGDLS, YYNGEE. CDR3 length equals 15 residues. Trimming took 3 bases from V and 2 from J, leaving 15 bases between them. The CDR3, as DNA: TGTGCCAGCAGCGCCCAGGAGGGAGATCCCTACGAGCAGTACTTC. Protein: CASSAQEGDPYEQYF.

This rearrangement joins TRBV27 to TRBJ1-6; D gene unclear. The CDR3 length is 13 residues. The germline V gene encodes CDR1 MNHEY and CDR2 SMNVEV (reference sequence). V lost 3 bases and J lost 4, with 4 bases in between. This chain's CDR3 is CASSFRYNSPLHF. CDR3 in DNA: TGTGCCAGCAGTTTTAGATATAATTCACCCCTCCACTTT.

The CDR3 sequence: CSARDFRNAYNEQYF. Written as DNA, the CDR3 is TGCAGTGCTAGAGACTTCCGAAATGCCTACAATGAGCAGTACTTC. The genes are TRBV20-1 and TRBJ2-5, with D uncertain. CDR1 DFQATT and CDR2 SNEGSKA come from the germline V gene (reference sequence). The CDR3 sequence is 15 residues long. The V end was cut by 0 bases, the J end by 11 bases, with 22 bases between.

J is TRBJ2-7 and V is TRBV28; TRBD1 matches at 10 bases. The germline V gene encodes CDR1 MDHEN and CDR2 SYDVKM. The V and J ends lost 3 bases and 3 bases, in that order; junction bases with no gene match: 2. This CDR3 has 14 residues. The CDR3 DNA reads as TGTGCCAGCAGTTTCGACAGGGGGCTCTACGAGCAGTACTTC. It translates to CASSFDRGLYEQYF.

The genes are TRBV4-2 and TRBJ2-2, with D perhaps TRBD1 or TRBD2 (5 bases each). The CDR3 is made up of 16 amino acids. Trimming stripped 1 base from V and 2 bases from J, with 11 bases between. Germline CDR1 and CDR2: LGHNA and YNFKEQ. CDR3 nucleotides: TGTGCCAGCAGCCAAGTTTTGGGGACCAACACCGGGGAGCTGTTTTTT. Translating gives CASSQVLGTNTGELFF.

In nucleotides, the CDR3 is TGTGCCAGCCGGGGGGTCCGGGATAATTCACCCCTCCACTTT. Its translation is CASRGVRDNSPLHF. The chain recombines TRBV2 with TRBJ1-6; possible D gene TRBD1, 5 bases. CDR1 is SNHLY and CDR2 is FYNNEI in the germline V gene. The CDR3 loop spans 14 amino acids. Trimming shortened V by 8 bases and J by 5 bases, and 13 bases separated the two germline ends.

The chain links TRBV9 to TRBJ2-3; D is uncertain. Germline-derived CDR1 and CDR2 are SGDLS and YYNGEE. Trimming shortened V by 0 bases and J by 4 bases, and 12 bases separated the two germline ends. The CDR3 is 15 residues long. For the CDR3, the DNA is TGTGCCAGCAGCGTAGATGCTATTGCCCCAGATACGCAGTATTTT. Protein: CASSVDAIAPDTQYF.

This clonotype was seen more than once but under ten times. The V call is TRBV5-1, the J call TRBJ1-1; TRBD1 matches 7 bases. With 4 bases clipped from V and 0 bases from J, the junction kept 15 bases outside the gene matches. The CDR3 runs 18 residues. The germline gives CDR1 SGHRS, CDR2 YFSETQ. In DNA, the CDR3 is TGCGCCAGCAGCACCCTTTACAGGGGACGACTCATGAACACTGAAGCTTTCTTT. Its translation is CASSTLYRGRLMNTEAFF.

This chain links TRBV6-1 with TRBJ2-1; no reliable D call. The CDR3 covers 13 residues. Germline CDR1 reads MNHNS; CDR2 reads SASEGT. V lost 3 bases, J lost 8 bases, and 11 bases lay in between. The CDR3 DNA reads as TGTGCCAGCAGTGACCAGTCGATGGATGAGCAGTTCTTC. Translation gives CASSDQSMDEQFF.

This chain's CDR3 is CASSPWGGTYNEQYF. The CDR3 DNA sequence: TGCGCCAGCAGCCCCTGGGGCGGGACTTACAATGAGCAGTACTTC. The chain has TRBV5-1 and TRBJ2-1, with a tentative D call TRBD2 (6 bases). The DNA end lines up better with TRBJ2-7; the J call may be wrong. The CDR3 has 15 residues. Germline loops: CDR1 SGHRS, CDR2 YFSETQ.

This clonotype was observed a handful of times. The chain links TRBV7-2 to TRBJ2-1; D unclear. This CDR3 comprises 15 residues. Trimming cost V 1 base and J 7 bases, with 14 bases left between them. Germline CDR1 is SGHTA and CDR2 is FQGNSA. DNA of the CDR3: TGTGCCAGCAGCTTAGGTGCGACCCCTAGGAATGAGCAGTTCTTC. Translation gives CASSLGATPRNEQFF.

The table lists this clonotype with a few counts. The chain recombines TRBV4-1 with TRBJ2-1; 9 nucleotides agree with TRBD1. V shed 1 base and J 5 bases; nucleotides not matched to a gene: 6. This CDR3 has 16 amino acids. CDR1 and CDR2 from the germline V gene are MGHRA and YSYEKL. The CDR3 region has the DNA TGCGCCAGCAGCCAAGGACAGGGGGGCATACACAATGAGCAGTTCTTC. It is translated as CASSQGQGGIHNEQFF.

The chain employs TRBV29-1 and TRBJ2-3; no firm D call. The germline V gene has CDR1 SQVTM and CDR2 ANQGSEA. CDR3 length: 14 amino acids. The ends were cut back, 7 bases at V and 4 bases at J, with 18 bases in the middle. This chain's CDR3 is CSARPAGSPDTQYF. Written as DNA, the CDR3 is TGCAGCGCCCGGCCCGCAGGTTCACCAGATACGCAGTATTTT.

The J gene is TRBJ1-2, the V gene TRBV7-9; TRBD1 matches at 7 bases. The junction had 4 bases not matched to a gene; V was cut back by 7 bases and J by 2 bases. Germline-derived CDR1 and CDR2 are SEHNR and FQNEAQ (reference sequence). There are 13 residues in the CDR3. CDR3 amino acids: CASKEGANYGYTF. The CDR3 DNA is TGTGCCAGCAAGGAGGGGGCGAACTATGGCTACACCTTC.

The chain has TRBV7-9 and TRBJ1-1, with unresolved D. Trimming stripped 1 base from V and 11 bases from J, with 11 bases between. This CDR3 comprises 12 residues. CDR1 and CDR2 (germline): SEHNR, FQNEAQ (reference sequence). The CDR3 protein is CASSLDSGGAFF. As DNA, the CDR3 is TGTGCCAGCAGCTTAGATTCGGGTGGGGCTTTCTTT.

This clonotype has just a few counts. The rearrangement joins TRBV4-2 to TRBJ2-3; 9 bases align to TRBD1. J was trimmed by 2 bases and V by 0 bases; bases with no gene match: 3. This CDR3 comprises 16 residues. Germline V gene lookup returns CDR1 LGHNA and CDR2 YNFKEQ. In DNA form, the CDR3 reads TGTGCCAGCAGCCAAGAGCGGGACAGGGTCACAGATACGCAGTATTTT. Protein product: CASSQERDRVTDTQYF.

This clonotype was seen more than once but under ten times. J is TRBJ1-2 and V is TRBV5-5; 9 positions match TRBD1. Germline assignment: CDR1 SGHKS and CDR2 YYEKEE (reference sequence). This CDR3 has 13 amino acids. V dropped 4 bases and J dropped 7; count of bases not matched to a gene: 5. The CDR3 loop reads CASSAQGASGYTF. The CDR3 DNA is TGTGCCAGCAGCGCACAGGGGGCAAGTGGCTACACCTTC.

This clonotype appeared a few times. The V call is TRBV7-9, the J call TRBJ2-1, with 10 nucleotides matching TRBD1. CDR3 size: 17 residues. After removal of 5 bases from V and 8 bases from J, the junction contained 15 bases not matched to a gene. CDR1 and CDR2 from the germline V gene are SEHNR and FQNEAQ (reference sequence). CDR3 DNA: TGTGCCAGCAGCGTCCCACCGGGACAGGGGCCGTCTGATGAGCAGTTCTTC. It specifies CASSVPPGQGPSDEQFF.

V usage is TRBV5-6 and J usage is TRBJ2-3, with TRBD2 matching 7 bases. The germline gives CDR1 SGHDT, CDR2 YYEEEE. V lost 4 bases to trimming and J lost 3 bases; unmatched junction nucleotides: 11. This CDR3 has 16 amino acids. CDR3 nucleotides: TGTGCCAGCAGCGTGGGCCCTAGCGGACCGACAGATACGCAGTATTTT. It codes for CASSVGPSGPTDTQYF.

This clonotype has only a few counts. The chain is built from TRBV7-2 and TRBJ2-1; 13 bases agree with TRBD2. Germline values: CDR1 SGHTA, CDR2 FQGNSA. The CDR3 length is 15 residues. The trim removed 5 bases at V and 4 bases at J, leaving 2 bases unmatched. The CDR3: CASSPTSGRYNEQFF. The CDR3 coding sequence is TGTGCCAGCAGCCCGACTAGCGGGAGGTACAATGAGCAGTTCTTC.

About this clonotype: The germline gene is not matched at one end of the junction; a read error may be the cause. The chain combines TRBV18 with TRBJ2-7; 8 bases align to TRBD2. Germline CDR1 is KGHSH and CDR2 is LQKENI. The CDR3 has 14 residues. CDR3 in amino acids: CASSPSGSSYKQYF. The CDR3, as DNA: TGTGCCAGCTCACCAAGCGGGAGCTCCTACAAGCAGTACTTC. Together with reference TRBV18 and TRBJ2-7, the CDR3 gives the full variable domain: NAGVMQNPRHLVRRRGQEARLRCSPMKGHSHVYWYRQLPEEGLKFMVYLQKENIIDESGMPKERFSAEFPKEGPSILRIQQVVRGDSAAYFCASSPSGSSYKQYFGPGTRLTVT.

The table lists this clonotype with a few counts. The chain combines TRBV29-1 with TRBJ2-7, with D uncertain. The CDR3 length is 12 residues. The germline V gene has CDR1 SQVTM and CDR2 ANQGSEA. V lost 7 bases, J lost 0 bases, and 10 bases lay in between. CDR3 amino acids: CSARRSSYEQYF. The DNA of the CDR3 is TGCAGCGCAAGACGTAGCTCCTACGAGCAGTACTTC.

This chain joins TRBV4-1 and TRBJ1-4; tentative D call: TRBD1 (5 bases). Trimming cost V 1 base and J 0 bases, with 9 bases left between them. The length of the CDR3 is 16 residues. Germline V lookup: CDR1 MGHRA, CDR2 YSYEKL. The CDR3 coding sequence is TGCGCCAGCAGCCAAGCCGGGGCGGCAACTAATGAAAAACTGTTTTTT. Protein: CASSQAGAATNEKLFF.

This chain connects TRBV28 to TRBJ2-1, with 9 bases fitting TRBD1. CDR1 and CDR2 from the germline V gene are MDHEN and SYDVKM. This CDR3 has 16 amino acids. V shed 6 bases and J 0 bases; nucleotides not matched to a gene: 6. CDR3 nucleotide sequence: TGTGCCAGCAGAACAGGGGGCACAAGCTCCTACAATGAGCAGTTCTTC. Protein sequence: CASRTGGTSSYNEQFF.

The chain couples TRBV7-2 to TRBJ2-7, with D maybe TRBD2 (5 bases). V was clipped by 7 bases and J by 2 bases, with 18 bases between them. The CDR3 is made up of 15 amino acids. Germline CDR1 is SGHTA and CDR2 is FQGNSA. CDR3 amino acids: CASTKPDSSPYEQYF. The DNA of the CDR3 is TGTGCCAGCACTAAACCGGACTCATCACCCTACGAGCAGTACTTC.